The clone carrying this T cell receptor (beta chain) was counted a single time. What it recognizes is unknown. This table comes from immunoSEQ multiplex PCR, and its TCRdb copy is limited to in-frame clones, with some not included. This sample yields about 110,000 clones, of which around 82% are seen a single time; 3% belongs to the top ten. The entry originates in a study of cytomegalovirus exposure and HLA in healthy donors. Germline assignment: CDR1 MNHEY and CDR2 SMNVEV (reference sequence). V lost 7 bases to trimming and J lost 2 bases; unmatched junction nucleotides: 8. The CDR3 has 15 residues. Study-wide points: Using the classifier, cytomegalovirus status was reportedly diagnosed with high specificity and sensitivity.

What was sequenced was PBMCs. The sequence came from a woman between 18 and 29 years old in good health and CMV-seronegative. This chain joins TRBV27 and TRBJ2-7; 10 nucleotides match TRBD1. DNA for the CDR3: TGTGCCAGCACGCGGGGGACAGGGGTCACCTACGAGCAGTACTTC. It translates to CASTRGTGVTYEQYF.